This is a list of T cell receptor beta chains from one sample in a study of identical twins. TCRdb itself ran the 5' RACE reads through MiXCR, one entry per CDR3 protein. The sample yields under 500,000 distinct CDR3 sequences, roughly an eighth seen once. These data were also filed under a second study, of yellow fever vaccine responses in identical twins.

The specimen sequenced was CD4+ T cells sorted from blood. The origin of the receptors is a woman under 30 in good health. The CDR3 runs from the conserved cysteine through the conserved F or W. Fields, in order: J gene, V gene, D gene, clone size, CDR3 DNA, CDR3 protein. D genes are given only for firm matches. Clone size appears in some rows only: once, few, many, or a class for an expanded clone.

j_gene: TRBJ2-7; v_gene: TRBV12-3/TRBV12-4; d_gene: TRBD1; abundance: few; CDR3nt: TGTGCCAGCAGTTTGCGGACAGGGTTGGGCGAGCAGTACTTC; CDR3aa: CASSLRTGLGEQYF
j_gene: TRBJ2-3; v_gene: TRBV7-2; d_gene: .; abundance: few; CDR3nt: TGTGCCAGCATACTCCGGGTAACTGCCACAGATACGCAGTATTTT; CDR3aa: CASILRVTATDTQYF
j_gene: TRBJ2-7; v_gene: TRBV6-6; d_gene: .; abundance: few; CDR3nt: TGTGCCAGCGGGGGGTGGACCTTGTACGAGCAGTACTTC; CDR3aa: CASGGWTLYEQYF
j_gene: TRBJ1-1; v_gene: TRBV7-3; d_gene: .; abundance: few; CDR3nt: TGTGCCAGCAGCTTAAACCCCCCGACTTCTCCCACTGAAGCTTTCTTT; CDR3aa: CASSLNPPTSPTEAFF
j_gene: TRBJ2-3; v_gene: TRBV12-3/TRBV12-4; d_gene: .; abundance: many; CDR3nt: TGTGCCAGCAGGGGGTCTGGAGATACGCAGTATTTT; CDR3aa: CASRGSGDTQYF
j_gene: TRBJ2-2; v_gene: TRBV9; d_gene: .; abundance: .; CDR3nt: TGTGCCAGCAGCGTATATCAGGGGGGGAACACCGGGGAGCTGTTTTTT; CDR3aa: CASSVYQGGNTGELFF
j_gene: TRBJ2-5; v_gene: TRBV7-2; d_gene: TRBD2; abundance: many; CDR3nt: TGTGCCAGCAGCTTAGATAGCGGGAGCGAGTACTTC; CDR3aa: CASSLDSGSEYF
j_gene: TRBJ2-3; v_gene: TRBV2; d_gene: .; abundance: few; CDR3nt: TGTGCCAGCACCGAAGGTTGGGGGCCCACAGATACGCAGTATTTT; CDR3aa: CASTEGWGPTDTQYF
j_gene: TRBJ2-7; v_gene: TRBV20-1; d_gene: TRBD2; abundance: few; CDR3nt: TGCAGTGCTGGGGGGGGACTTGTGACTCAGCAGTACTTC; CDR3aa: CSAGGGLVTQQYF
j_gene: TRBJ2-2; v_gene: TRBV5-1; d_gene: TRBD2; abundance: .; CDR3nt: TGCGCCAGCAGCTACACTAGCGGGGGCTACACCGGGGAGCTGTTTTTT; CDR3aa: CASSYTSGGYTGELFF
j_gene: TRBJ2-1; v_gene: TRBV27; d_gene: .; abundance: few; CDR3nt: TGTGCCAGCGGCCCCCTTACTAGCTTCCATGAGCAGTTCTTC; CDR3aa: CASGPLTSFHEQFF
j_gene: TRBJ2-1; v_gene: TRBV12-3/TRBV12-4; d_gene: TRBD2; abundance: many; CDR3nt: TGTGCCAGCAGTTCTCTAGCGGGGTTCTACAATGAGCAGTTCTTC; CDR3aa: CASSSLAGFYNEQFF
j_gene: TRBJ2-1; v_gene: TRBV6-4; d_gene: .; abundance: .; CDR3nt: TGTGCCAGCAGCCCCGAGTATGGGCTGATCTCCTACAATGAGCAGTTCTTC; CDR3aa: CASSPEYGLISYNEQFF
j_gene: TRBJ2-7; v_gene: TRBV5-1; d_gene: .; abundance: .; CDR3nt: TGCGCCAGCAGCTTGTTGGACCGGACCTACGAGCAGTACTTC; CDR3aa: CASSLLDRTYEQYF
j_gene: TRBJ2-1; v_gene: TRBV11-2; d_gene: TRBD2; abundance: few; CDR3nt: TGTGCCAGCAGCTTATCATCCTATTCGTGGACTAGCGGTGACAATGAGCAGTTCTTC; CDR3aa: CASSLSSYSWTSGDNEQFF
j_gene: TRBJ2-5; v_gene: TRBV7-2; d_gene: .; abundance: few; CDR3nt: TGTGCCAGCAGCTTAAAGATCGGCGGGGTGCAAGAGACCCAGTACTTC; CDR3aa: CASSLKIGGVQETQYF
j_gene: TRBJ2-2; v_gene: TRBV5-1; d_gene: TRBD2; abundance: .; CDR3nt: TGCGCCAGCAGCCGTAGCGGGGGGGCAGACACCGGGGAGCTGTTTTTT; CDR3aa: CASSRSGGADTGELFF
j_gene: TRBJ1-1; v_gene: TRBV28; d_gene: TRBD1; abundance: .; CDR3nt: TGTGCCAGCAGGGACATTGCGGGACAGCTAATGAACACTGAAGCTTTCTTT; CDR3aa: CASRDIAGQLMNTEAFF
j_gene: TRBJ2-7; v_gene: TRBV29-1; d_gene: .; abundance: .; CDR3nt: TGCAGCGTAGGGGCGGCTAGCGAGCAGTACTTC; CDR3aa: CSVGAASEQYF
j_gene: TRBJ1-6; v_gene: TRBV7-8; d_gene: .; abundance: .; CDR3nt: TGTGCCAGCAGCGCGCTACAGGGAGGGAGTAATTCACCCCTCCACTTT; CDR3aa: CASSALQGGSNSPLHF
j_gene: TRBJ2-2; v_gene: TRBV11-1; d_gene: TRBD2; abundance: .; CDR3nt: TGTGCCAGCAGCCCAAGGCCAAAGTTTAGCGGGGGAAACACCGGGGAGCTGTTTTTT; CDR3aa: CASSPRPKFSGGNTGELFF
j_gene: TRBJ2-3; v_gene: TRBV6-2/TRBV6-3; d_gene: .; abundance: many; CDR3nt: TGTGCCAGCAGGAAAGACGGGGCTAGCACAGATACGCAGTATTTT; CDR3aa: CASRKDGASTDTQYF